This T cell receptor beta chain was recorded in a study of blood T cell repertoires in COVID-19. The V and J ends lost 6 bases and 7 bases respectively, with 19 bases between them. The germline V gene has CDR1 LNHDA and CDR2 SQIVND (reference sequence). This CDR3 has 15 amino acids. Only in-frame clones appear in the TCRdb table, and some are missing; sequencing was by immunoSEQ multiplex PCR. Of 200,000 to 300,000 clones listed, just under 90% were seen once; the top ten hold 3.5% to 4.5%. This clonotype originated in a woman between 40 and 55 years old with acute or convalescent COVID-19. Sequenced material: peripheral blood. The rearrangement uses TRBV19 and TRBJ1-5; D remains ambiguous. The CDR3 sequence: CASSIGGVTGQPQHF. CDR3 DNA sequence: TGTGCCAGTAGCATCGGTGGCGTAACGGGGCAGCCCCAGCATTTT.